The sequence of this TCR beta chain was determined in a study of control samples from healthy donors and cancer patients. Germline CDR1 ENHRY, CDR2 SYGVKD. J gave up 6 bases and V 5 bases, and 5 bases lay outside the gene matches. This CDR3 has 14 amino acids. The data were produced by immunoSEQ multiplex PCR, yet TCRdb's version contains in-frame clones alone and is incomplete. This table holds 150,000 or so clones, about 94% found once. The sample consisted of PBMCs. The V call is TRBV10-3, the J call TRBJ2-7; TRBD1 agrees at 12 bases. The source is a man in his sixties with colorectal cancer. The CDR3 loop reads CAISPGQGAPEQYF. The CDR3, as DNA: TGTGCCATCAGTCCGGGACAGGGGGCGCCCGAGCAGTACTTC.